Described below is a single T cell receptor (beta chain) sequence and its context. Its antigen is currently unknown. Germline values: CDR1 PRHDT, CDR2 FYEKMQ (reference sequence). V lost 5 bases, J lost 1 base, and 21 bases lay in between. The CDR3 extends over 17 amino acids. Using RNA transcripts as the source, TCR beta CDR3 regions were amplified. The HTBI primer set served for first-round RT-PCR of the TCR CDR3. One entry per CDR3 protein results from TCRdb running MiXCR on the multiplex PCR reads. The sample lists around 690,000 distinct CDR3 sequences; around 16% were seen once. An absence of ophthalmopathy progression within 18 months meant stable Graves' hyperthyroidism. This entry belongs to a study of T cells in Graves' hyperthyroidism and ophthalmopathy. Regarding the study as a whole: Ophthalmopathy was told apart from stable hyperthyroidism by a 13 V-J model.

Sequencing input: blood. V gene TRBV13 combines with J gene TRBJ2-7; no definite D call. The clonotype was recovered from a man aged 50 to 59 with Graves' hyperthyroidism. The CDR3 nucleotides read TGTGCCAGCAGCCAATCAGACCGGTCGTATAAGTCCTACGAGCAGTACTTC. It encodes CASSQSDRSYKSYEQYF.